These 30 T cell receptor beta chains share one sample of origin, sequenced in a study of radiation and T cells in renal cell carcinoma. TCRdb keeps only in-frame clones here, not all; method: immunoSEQ multiplex PCR. The sample shows about 78,000 clones, nearly 90% of them seen only once. As for time point: blood 4 weeks post-SBRT, at nephrectomy. Treatment here: 15 Gy SBRT to primary tumor, nephrectomy 4 weeks later. The specimen was blood, collected from a patient whose treatment included radiotherapy and nephrectomy. The receptors here all came from a woman aged 65 to 85 with renal cell carcinoma.

This chain joins TRBV7-9 and TRBJ1-4; the D is unclear. Looked up from germline, CDR1 is SEHNR and CDR2 is FQNEAQ (reference sequence). Deletions cut 4 bases from V and 2 bases from J, with 8 bases between. CDR3 length: 14 residues. CDR3 nucleotides: TGTGCCAGCAGCTCGGGGATGACTAATGAAAAACTGTTTTTT. Protein: CASSSGMTNEKLFF. Drawing the rest from reference TRBV7-9 and TRBJ1-4, the complete variable domain is DTGVSQNPRHKITKRGQNVTFRCDPISEHNRLYWYRQTLGQGPEFLTYFQNEAQLEKSRLLSDRFSAERPKGSFSTLEIQRTEQGDSAMYLCASSSGMTNEKLFFGSGTQLSVL.

The V gene is TRBV28, the J gene TRBJ1-5, with TRBD1 matching 8 bases. Germline loops: CDR1 MDHEN, CDR2 SYDVKM. This CDR3 spans 16 amino acids. Unmatched junction bases numbered 5, after V lost 3 bases and J lost 1 base. The chain's CDR3 is CASSFAGGGSNQPQHF. CDR3 nucleotides: TGTGCCAGCAGTTTCGCAGGGGGCGGGAGCAATCAGCCCCAGCATTTT.

The CDR3: CASSRDRGRGAFF. In nucleotides, the CDR3 is TGTGCCAGCAGTCGCGACAGGGGGCGCGGAGCTTTCTTT. V usage is TRBV14 and J usage is TRBJ1-1; 10 positions agree with TRBD1. Trimming removed 6 bases from V and 10 bases from J; junction bases left unmatched: 8. CDR1 is SGHDN and CDR2 is FVKESK in the germline V gene. The CDR3 consists of 13 residues.

The V call is TRBV19, the J call TRBJ2-6; no firm D call. The CDR3 spans 14 residues. From germline, CDR1 is LNHDA and CDR2 SQIVND (reference sequence). V was clipped by 3 bases and J by 4 bases, with 7 bases between them. The CDR3 nucleotides read TGTGCCAGTAGTATGATCAGGGGGGCCAACGTCCTGACTTTC. Translating gives CASSMIRGANVLTF.

The table lists this clone with a few counts. The rearrangement uses TRBV27 and TRBJ1-2, with 11 bases that match TRBD1. Germline CDR1 MNHEY, CDR2 SMNVEV (reference sequence). This CDR3 contains 15 residues. V lost 6 bases to trimming and J lost 4 bases; unmatched junction nucleotides: 7. CDR3 in amino acids: CASRTRGQGGYGYTF. The CDR3 DNA reads TGTGCCAGCAGGACAAGGGGACAGGGGGGCTATGGCTACACCTTC.

The chain uses TRBV19 and TRBJ1-5; D ambiguous. The germline gives CDR1 LNHDA, CDR2 SQIVND (reference sequence). The V end was cut by 2 bases, the J end by 5 bases, with 16 bases between. This CDR3 has 16 amino acids. The CDR3 nucleotides read TGTGCCAGTAGTATAATCGGGCCCGGACCATATCAGCCCCAGCATTTT. This gives the protein CASSIIGPGPYQPQHF.

The CDR3 DNA is TGTGCCAGCAGCTTAGAGCGGGCGAGCTACGAGCAGTACTTC. Translating gives CASSLERASYEQYF. The genes are TRBV7-8 and TRBJ2-7; TRBD2 is a possible D gene (6 bases). The V end was cut by 1 base, the J end by 3 bases, with 10 bases between. CDR3 size: 14 residues. Germline values: CDR1 SGHVS, CDR2 FQNEAQ.

V and J are TRBV7-9 and TRBJ2-2; 8 bases map to TRBD2. Germline trimming cut 1 base from V and 2 bases from J; bases unmatched to any gene: 3. In germline, CDR1 is SEHNR, CDR2 FQNEAQ (reference sequence). This CDR3 region has 16 residues. The CDR3 DNA reads as TGTGCCAGCAGCTTAGGTAGCGGGGCCAACACCGGGGAGCTGTTTTTT. Amino acids: CASSLGSGANTGELFF.

The genes are TRBV19 and TRBJ1-4; D remains unclear. The CDR3 sequence is 14 residues long. Germline-derived CDR1 and CDR2 are LNHDA and SQIVND (reference sequence). Trimming took 7 bases from V and 8 from J, leaving 17 bases between them. The CDR3 region has the DNA TGTGCCAGTACCCGTGGAGGGTCAAGGGAAAAACTGTTTTTT. This codes for CASTRGGSREKLFF.

V is TRBV6-1 and J is TRBJ1-6; no clear D. This CDR3 is 13 amino acids long. Germline loops: CDR1 MNHNS, CDR2 SASEGT. Deletions cut 6 bases from V and 8 bases from J, with 11 bases between. CDR3 DNA sequence: TGTGCCAGCAGGCTGTCCGAGGATTCACCCCTCCACTTT. It encodes CASRLSEDSPLHF.

In its sample, this clone was seen once. The chain is built from TRBV5-1 and TRBJ2-7; D may be TRBD1 (6 bases). The germline V gene encodes CDR1 SGHRS and CDR2 YFSETQ. V was pared by 4 bases and J by 1 base, with 9 bases between. This CDR3 is built from 13 residues. The CDR3 sequence is CASSQTGSYEQYF. DNA of the CDR3: TGCGCCAGCAGCCAAACAGGGTCCTACGAGCAGTACTTC.

The rearrangement joins TRBV28 to TRBJ1-4; D ambiguous. The CDR3 consists of 14 residues. CDR1 is MDHEN and CDR2 is SYDVKM in the germline V gene. V was shortened by 5 bases and J by 4 bases, with 11 bases between the two germline ends. The CDR3 DNA is TGTGCCAGCAGTACTCGGGGATTTAATGAAAAACTGTTTTTT. It yields the protein CASSTRGFNEKLFF.

The V and J genes are TRBV7-2 and TRBJ2-1; TRBD2 aligns across 10 bases. Germline CDR1 reads SGHTA; CDR2 reads FQGNSA. Unmatched junction bases numbered 11, after V lost 5 bases and J lost 10 bases. This CDR3 has 15 residues. In DNA, the CDR3 is TGTGCCAGCAGCACCGGAGTAGCGGGGGGCCGGGAGCAGTTCTTC. Translated: CASSTGVAGGREQFF.

This chain links TRBV6-6 with TRBJ1-1; no clear D gene. This CDR3 has 13 residues. CDR1 is MNHNY and CDR2 is SVGAGI in the germline V gene (reference sequence). Trimming removed 4 bases at V and 4 bases at J, with 10 bases between. The CDR3 sequence is CASSFGESTEAFF. Written as DNA, the CDR3 is TGTGCCAGCAGTTTCGGGGAATCCACTGAAGCTTTCTTT.

The genes are TRBV5-4 and TRBJ2-1, with TRBD1 identical over 12 bases. Germline V lookup: CDR1 SGHNT, CDR2 YYREEE (reference sequence). The CDR3 is 16 amino acids. V dropped 0 bases and J dropped 7; count of bases not matched to a gene: 5. The CDR3 bases are TGTGCCAGCAGCTTGGGTACGGGACAGGGGGCAAATGAGCAGTTCTTC. This sequence encodes CASSLGTGQGANEQFF.

V is TRBV4-1 and J is TRBJ1-1, with unresolved D. Germline CDR1 MGHRA, CDR2 YSYEKL. The CDR3 has 15 residues. Trimming pared 3 bases from V and 1 base from J, leaving 12 bases between. Here the CDR3 reads CASSQRTGENTEAFF. For the CDR3, the DNA is TGCGCCAGCAGCCAGAGGACGGGCGAGAACACTGAAGCTTTCTTT.

The chain employs TRBV5-1 and TRBJ2-7; the D is unclear. V lost 4 bases, J lost 0 bases, and 8 bases lay in between. The germline gives CDR1 SGHRS, CDR2 YFSETQ. The CDR3 contains 13 residues. CDR3 in DNA: TGCGCCAGCAGCCGCCTTAGCTCCTACGAGCAGTACTTC. Protein sequence: CASSRLSSYEQYF.

V usage is TRBV30 and J usage is TRBJ2-2; tentatively, D is TRBD1 (5 bases). This CDR3 has 14 amino acids. V lost 8 bases to trimming and J lost 0 bases, with 13 bases between them. Per the germline V gene, CDR1 is GTSNPN and CDR2 is SVGIG (reference sequence). The CDR3 region is CASEQVANTGELFF. CDR3 DNA: TGTGCCAGTGAACAGGTCGCGAACACCGGGGAGCTGTTTTTT.

The rearrangement links TRBV7-2 to TRBJ2-3; D remains ambiguous. The V end was cut by 0 bases, the J end by 1 base, with 8 bases between. CDR1 SGHTA and CDR2 FQGNSA come from the germline V gene. This CDR3 contains 15 residues. In DNA, the CDR3 is TGTGCCAGCAGCTTAGCGCTTTCCGGCACAGATACGCAGTATTTT. This gives the protein CASSLALSGTDTQYF.

The V call is TRBV10-3, the J call TRBJ2-7; 8 nucleotides agree with TRBD2. The CDR3 runs to 14 residues. V lost 4 bases, J lost 7 bases, and 9 bases stayed unmatched. Germline CDR1 ENHRY, CDR2 SYGVKD. CDR3 loop: CAISVGSGAEEQYF. CDR3 in DNA: TGTGCCATCAGTGTGGGTAGCGGGGCGGAGGAGCAGTACTTC.

This rearrangement joins TRBV10-3 to TRBJ2-7; tentatively, D is TRBD2 (6 bases). The CDR3 runs 16 residues. V shed 3 bases and J shed 0 bases, with 15 bases lying between them. Per the germline V gene, CDR1 is ENHRY and CDR2 is SYGVKD. CDR3 region: CAISDPGTLSSYEQYF. CDR3 nucleotides: TGTGCCATCAGTGATCCCGGGACTTTGAGCTCCTACGAGCAGTACTTC.

V and J are TRBV7-2 and TRBJ2-5; TRBD1 might be the D (5 bases). The CDR3 sequence is 14 residues long. V shed 1 base and J shed 7 bases, with 13 bases lying between them. Per the germline V gene, CDR1 is SGHTA and CDR2 is FQGNSA. CDR3 coding DNA: TGTGCCAGCAGCTTAGAACCTCTAAGGGGGACCCAGTACTTC. Amino acids: CASSLEPLRGTQYF.

The chain couples TRBV7-2 to TRBJ2-7, with 13 bases that match TRBD2. Germline CDR1 SGHTA, CDR2 FQGNSA. V was pared by 4 bases and J by 2 bases, with 11 bases of the junction left unmatched. CDR3 length: 18 amino acids. In nucleotides, the CDR3 is TGTGCCAGCAGCTCTATGACTAGCGGGGGGCCCCGCGCCTACGAGCAGTACTTC. Amino acids: CASSSMTSGGPRAYEQYF. Drawing the rest from reference TRBV7-2 and TRBJ2-7, the complete variable domain is GAGVSQSPSNKVTEKGKDVELRCDPISGHTALYWYRQSLGQGLEFLIYFQGNSAPDKSGLPSDRFSAERTGGSVSTLTIQRTQQEDSAVYLCASSSMTSGGPRAYEQYFGPGTRLTVT.

V is TRBV28 and J is TRBJ2-3, with a weak D call TRBD2 (7 bases). Trimming cost V 6 bases and J 4 bases, with 14 bases left between them. Looked up from germline, CDR1 is MDHEN and CDR2 is SYDVKM. The CDR3 loop spans 14 amino acids. In nucleotides, the CDR3 is TGTGCCAGCAGAAACGGGGGGCCCGCAGATACGCAGTATTTT. Protein product: CASRNGGPADTQYF. Full variable domain (outside the CDR3, taken from reference TRBV28 and TRBJ2-3): DVKVTQSSRYLVKRTGEKVFLECVQDMDHENMFWYRQDPGLGLRLIYFSYDVKMKEKGDIPEGYSVSREKKERFSLILESASTNQTSMYLCASRNGGPADTQYFGPGTRLTVL.

This chain joins TRBV5-1 and TRBJ2-6, with D perhaps TRBD2 (5 bases). V dropped 1 base and J dropped 2 bases, with 7 bases sitting between them. Per the germline V gene, CDR1 is SGHRS and CDR2 is YFSETQ. This CDR3 comprises 15 residues. The CDR3 region has the DNA TGCGCCAGCAGCTTGCTCGGGGCTGGGGCCAACGTCCTGACTTTC. This gives the protein CASSLLGAGANVLTF.

The V and J genes are TRBV14 and TRBJ1-5, with TRBD1 identical over 8 bases. The CDR3 contains 14 residues. Germline V gene sequence: CDR1 SGHDN, CDR2 FVKESK. Unmatched junction bases numbered 6, after V lost 6 bases and J lost 5 bases. The CDR3 sequence is CASSRQGTDQPQHF. CDR3 DNA: TGTGCCAGCAGTCGACAGGGGACCGATCAGCCCCAGCATTTT.

This chain links TRBV6-6 with TRBJ2-7; no definite D call. The CDR3 consists of 12 residues. Germline values: CDR1 MNHNY, CDR2 SVGAGI (reference sequence). Trimming removed 5 bases from V and 4 bases from J, with 9 bases in between. The CDR3 DNA reads TGTGCCAGCAGTCCCGGACCTTACGAGCAGTACTTC. It yields the protein CASSPGPYEQYF.

This chain links TRBV6-1 with TRBJ2-7, with TRBD1 as a possible D gene (5 bases). CDR3 length: 14 amino acids. Trimming took off 4 bases at V and 0 bases at J, with 10 bases between the two ends. Germline CDR1 and CDR2: MNHNS and SASEGT. CDR3 residues: CASSATDSSYEQYF. The CDR3 DNA reads TGTGCCAGCAGTGCCACTGACAGCTCCTACGAGCAGTACTTC.

V and J are TRBV7-2 and TRBJ1-6; TRBD1 is a possible D gene (5 bases). The CDR3 loop spans 14 amino acids. The V gene lost 3 bases and the J gene lost 7 bases, with 10 bases spanning the gap. The germline V gene has CDR1 SGHTA and CDR2 FQGNSA. The CDR3 loop reads CASSFNRQNSPLHF. CDR3 DNA sequence: TGTGCCAGCAGCTTTAACAGGCAGAATTCACCCCTCCACTTT.

V is TRBV7-8 and J is TRBJ1-5; no clear D gene. The CDR3 contains 14 residues. V was pared by 1 base and J by 5 bases, with 9 bases between. The V gene's germline CDR1 is SGHVS and CDR2 FQNEAQ. DNA of the CDR3: TGTGCCAGCAGCTTAGGGTTAACTGATCAGCCCCAGCATTTT. Protein sequence: CASSLGLTDQPQHF.